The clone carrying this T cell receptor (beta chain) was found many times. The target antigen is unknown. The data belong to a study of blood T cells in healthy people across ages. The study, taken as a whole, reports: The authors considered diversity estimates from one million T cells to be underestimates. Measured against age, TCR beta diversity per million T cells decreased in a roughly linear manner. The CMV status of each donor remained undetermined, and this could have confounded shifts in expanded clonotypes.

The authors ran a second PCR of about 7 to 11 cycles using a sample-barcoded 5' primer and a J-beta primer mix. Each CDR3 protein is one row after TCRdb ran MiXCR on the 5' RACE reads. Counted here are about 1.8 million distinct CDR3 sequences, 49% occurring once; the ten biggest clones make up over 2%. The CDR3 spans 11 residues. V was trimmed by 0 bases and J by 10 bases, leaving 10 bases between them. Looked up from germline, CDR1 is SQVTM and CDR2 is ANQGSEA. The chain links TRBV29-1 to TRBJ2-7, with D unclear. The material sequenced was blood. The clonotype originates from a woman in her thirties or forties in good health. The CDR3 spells CSVEETTVQYF. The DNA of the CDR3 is TGCAGCGTTGAAGAGACGACGGTTCAGTACTTC.